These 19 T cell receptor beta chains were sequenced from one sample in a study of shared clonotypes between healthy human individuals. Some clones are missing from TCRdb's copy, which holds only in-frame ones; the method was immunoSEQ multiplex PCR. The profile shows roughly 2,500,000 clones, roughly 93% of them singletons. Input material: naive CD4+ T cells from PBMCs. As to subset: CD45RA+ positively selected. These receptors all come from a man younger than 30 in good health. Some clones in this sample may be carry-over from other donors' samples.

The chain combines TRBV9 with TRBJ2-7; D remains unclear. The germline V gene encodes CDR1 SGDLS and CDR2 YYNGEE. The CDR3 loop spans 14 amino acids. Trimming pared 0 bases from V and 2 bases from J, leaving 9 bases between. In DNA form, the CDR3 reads TGTGCCAGCAGCGTAGCCCCCGACGCCTACGAGCAGTACTTC. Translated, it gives CASSVAPDAYEQYF.

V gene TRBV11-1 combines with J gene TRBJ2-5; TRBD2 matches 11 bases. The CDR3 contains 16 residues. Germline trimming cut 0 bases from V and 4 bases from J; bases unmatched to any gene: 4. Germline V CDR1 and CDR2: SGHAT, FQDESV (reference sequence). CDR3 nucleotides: TGTGCCAGCAGCTTAGCGAGGCTAGCGGGAGGAGAGACCCAGTACTTC. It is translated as CASSLARLAGGETQYF.

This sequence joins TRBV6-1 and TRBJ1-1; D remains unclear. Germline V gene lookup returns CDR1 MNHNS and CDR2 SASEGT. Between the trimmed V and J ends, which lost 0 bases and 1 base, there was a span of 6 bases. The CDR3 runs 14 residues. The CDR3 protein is CASSEAAGNTEAFF. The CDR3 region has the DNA TGTGCCAGCAGTGAAGCGGCGGGGAACACTGAAGCTTTCTTT.

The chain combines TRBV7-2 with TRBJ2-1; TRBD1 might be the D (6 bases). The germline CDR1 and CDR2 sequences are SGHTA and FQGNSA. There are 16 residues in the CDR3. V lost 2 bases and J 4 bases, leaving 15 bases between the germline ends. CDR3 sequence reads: CASSLFLGTIYNEQFF. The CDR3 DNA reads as TGTGCCAGCAGCTTATTTCTTGGGACAATTTACAATGAGCAGTTCTTC.

CDR3 bases: TGTGCCAGCGAGTTGGGGGACAGGTTACAAGAGACCCAGTACTTC. It yields the protein CASELGDRLQETQYF. The chain employs TRBV2 and TRBJ2-5; 8 bases are a match to TRBD1. Trimming cost V 8 bases and J 2 bases; bases outside gene matches: 10. CDR1 and CDR2 from the germline V gene are SNHLY and FYNNEI. The CDR3 consists of 15 residues.

CDR3 residues: CASSAPFRVGTEAFF. The CDR3 nucleotides are TGTGCCAGCAGCGCCCCCTTTCGGGTAGGGACTGAAGCTTTCTTT. The chain is built from TRBV11-2 and TRBJ1-1, with D uncertain. Trimming pared 5 bases from V and 5 bases from J, leaving 18 bases between. The CDR3 runs to 15 residues. Germline V gene data show CDR1 as SGHAT and CDR2 as FQNNGV.

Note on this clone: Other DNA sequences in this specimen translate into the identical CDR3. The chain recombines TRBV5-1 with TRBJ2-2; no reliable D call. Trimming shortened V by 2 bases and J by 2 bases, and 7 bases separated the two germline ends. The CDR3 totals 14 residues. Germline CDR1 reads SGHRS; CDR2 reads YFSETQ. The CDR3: CASSFGPNTGELFF. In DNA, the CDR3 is TGCGCCAGCAGCTTCGGCCCAAACACCGGGGAGCTGTTTTTT.

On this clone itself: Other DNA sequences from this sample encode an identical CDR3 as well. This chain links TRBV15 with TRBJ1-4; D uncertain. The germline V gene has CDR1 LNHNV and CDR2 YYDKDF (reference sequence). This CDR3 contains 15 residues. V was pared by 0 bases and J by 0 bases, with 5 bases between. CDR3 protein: CATSRDRATNEKLFF. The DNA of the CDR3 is TGTGCCACCAGCAGAGACAGAGCAACTAATGAAAAACTGTTTTTT.

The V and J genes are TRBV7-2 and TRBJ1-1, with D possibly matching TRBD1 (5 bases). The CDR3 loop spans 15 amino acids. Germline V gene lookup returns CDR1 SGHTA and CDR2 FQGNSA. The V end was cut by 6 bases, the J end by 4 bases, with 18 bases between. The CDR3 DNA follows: TGTGCCAGCAGAGAGAACTCCGGGGGGATCACTGAAGCTTTCTTT. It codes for CASRENSGGITEAFF.

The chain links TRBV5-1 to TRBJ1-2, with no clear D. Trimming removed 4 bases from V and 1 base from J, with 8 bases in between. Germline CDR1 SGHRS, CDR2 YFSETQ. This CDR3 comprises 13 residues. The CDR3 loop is CASSQQSNYGYTF. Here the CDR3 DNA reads TGCGCCAGCAGCCAACAGAGTAACTATGGCTACACCTTC. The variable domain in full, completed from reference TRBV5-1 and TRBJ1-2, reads KAGVTQTPRYLIKTRGQQVTLSCSPISGHRSVSWYQQTPGQGLQFLFEYFSETQRNKGNFPGRFSGRQFSNSRSEMNVSTLELGDSALYLCASSQQSNYGYTFGSGTRLTVV.

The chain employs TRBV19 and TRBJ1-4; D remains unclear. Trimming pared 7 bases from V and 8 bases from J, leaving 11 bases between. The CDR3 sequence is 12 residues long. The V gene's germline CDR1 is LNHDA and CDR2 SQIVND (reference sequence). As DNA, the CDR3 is TGTGCCAGTACCGACCGGGAAGAAAAACTGTTTTTT. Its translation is CASTDREEKLFF.

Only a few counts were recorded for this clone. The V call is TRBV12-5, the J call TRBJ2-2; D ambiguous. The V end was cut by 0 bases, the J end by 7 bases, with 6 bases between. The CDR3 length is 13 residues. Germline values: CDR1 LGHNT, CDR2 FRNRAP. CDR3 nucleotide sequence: TGTGCTAGTGGTTTGGTGGGAATCGGGGAGCTGTTTTTT. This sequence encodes CASGLVGIGELFF.

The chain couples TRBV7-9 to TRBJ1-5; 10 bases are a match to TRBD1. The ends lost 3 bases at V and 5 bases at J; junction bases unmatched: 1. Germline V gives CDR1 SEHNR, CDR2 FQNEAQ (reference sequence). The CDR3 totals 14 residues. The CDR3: CASSFGTGDQPQHF. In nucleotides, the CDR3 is TGTGCCAGCAGCTTTGGGACAGGGGATCAGCCCCAGCATTTT.

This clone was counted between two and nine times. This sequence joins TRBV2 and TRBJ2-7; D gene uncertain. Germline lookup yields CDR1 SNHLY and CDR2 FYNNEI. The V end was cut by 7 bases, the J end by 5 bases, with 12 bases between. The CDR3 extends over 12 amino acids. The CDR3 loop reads CASNSRFDEQYF. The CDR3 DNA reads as TGTGCCAGCAATAGCAGGTTCGACGAGCAGTACTTC.

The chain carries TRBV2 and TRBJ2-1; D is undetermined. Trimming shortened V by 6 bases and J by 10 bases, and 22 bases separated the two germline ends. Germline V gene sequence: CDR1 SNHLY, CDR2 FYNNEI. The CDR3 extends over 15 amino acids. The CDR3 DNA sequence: TGTGCCAGCAGGGAGACCGGGCCCATTTCCGACGAGCAGTTCTTC. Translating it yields CASRETGPISDEQFF.

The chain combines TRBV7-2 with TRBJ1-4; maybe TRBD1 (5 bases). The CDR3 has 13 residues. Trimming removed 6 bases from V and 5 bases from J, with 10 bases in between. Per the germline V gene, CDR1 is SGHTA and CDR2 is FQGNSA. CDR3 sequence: CASSSGLNEKLFF. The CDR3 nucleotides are TGTGCCAGCAGTTCGGGACTCAATGAAAAACTGTTTTTT.

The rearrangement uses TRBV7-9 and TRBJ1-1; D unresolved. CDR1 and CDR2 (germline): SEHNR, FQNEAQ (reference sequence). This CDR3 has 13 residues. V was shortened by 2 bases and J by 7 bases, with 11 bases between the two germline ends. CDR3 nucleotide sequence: TGTGCCAGCAGCTTAAGGTCCAATTTTGAAGCTTTCTTT. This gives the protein CASSLRSNFEAFF.

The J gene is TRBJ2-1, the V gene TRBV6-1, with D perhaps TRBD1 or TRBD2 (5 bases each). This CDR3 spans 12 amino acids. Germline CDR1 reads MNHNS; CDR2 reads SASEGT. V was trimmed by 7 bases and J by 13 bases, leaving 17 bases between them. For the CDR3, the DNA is TGTGCCAGCACCTCCCGAGGGGTCCGCCAGTTCTTC. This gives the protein CASTSRGVRQFF.

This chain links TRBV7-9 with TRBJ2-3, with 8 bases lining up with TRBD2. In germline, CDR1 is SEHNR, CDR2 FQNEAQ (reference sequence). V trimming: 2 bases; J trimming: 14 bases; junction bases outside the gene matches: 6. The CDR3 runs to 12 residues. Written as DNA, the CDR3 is TGTGCCAGCAGCTTATACCGGGAGGGCCCGTATTTT. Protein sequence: CASSLYREGPYF.